This T cell receptor beta chain was documented in a study of T cell responses to AZD1222 COVID-19 vaccine. Study as a whole: Both about-4-week and about-12-week second-dose recipients were combined.

Whole-study results and caveats: Baseline serostatus was positive in only a handful of AZD1222 recipients. Most donors were white British, females outnumbered males, and clonal diversity was possibly underestimated. Increases in Spike-specific TCR breadth and depth were seen after two AZD1222 doses.

Data came from immunoSEQ multiplex PCR; TCRdb stores just in-frame clones and leaves some out. The table has some 120,000 clones, around 90% seen once. Of note for this clone: The target antigen is unknown.

This clonotype was obtained from an adult in good health. The source material was peripheral blood, sampled on day 0 of AZD1222 vaccination.

Here the CDR3 DNA reads TGTGCCAGCAGTGAAGCGGGAGATCTGGGAAATGAGCAGTTCTTC. This encodes CASSEAGDLGNEQFF. This sequence joins TRBV25-1 and TRBJ2-1, with 7 bases aligning to TRBD2. Per the germline V gene, CDR1 is MGHDK and CDR2 is SYGVNS. This CDR3 comprises 15 residues. V shed 2 bases and J 7 bases; nucleotides not matched to a gene: 8.